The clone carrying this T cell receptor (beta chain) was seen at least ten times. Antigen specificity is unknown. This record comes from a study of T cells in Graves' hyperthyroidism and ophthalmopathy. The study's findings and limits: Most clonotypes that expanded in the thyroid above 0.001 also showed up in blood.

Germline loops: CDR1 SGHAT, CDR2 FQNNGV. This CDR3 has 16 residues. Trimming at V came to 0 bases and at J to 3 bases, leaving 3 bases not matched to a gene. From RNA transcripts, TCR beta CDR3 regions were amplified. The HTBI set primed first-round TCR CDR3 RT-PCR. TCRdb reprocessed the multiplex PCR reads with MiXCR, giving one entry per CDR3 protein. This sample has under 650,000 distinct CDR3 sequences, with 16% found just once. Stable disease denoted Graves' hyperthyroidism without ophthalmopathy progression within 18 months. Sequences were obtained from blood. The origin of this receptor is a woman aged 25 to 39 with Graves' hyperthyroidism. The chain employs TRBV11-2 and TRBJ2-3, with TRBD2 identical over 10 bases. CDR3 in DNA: TGTGCCAGCAGCTTAGAGCTAGCGGGAGTGACAGATACGCAGTATTTT. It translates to CASSLELAGVTDTQYF.